A single sample is the source of the 12 T cell receptor beta chains below, sequenced in a study of cytomegalovirus exposure and HLA in healthy donors. PCR involved 60 Vbeta and 13 Jbeta primers. TCRdb's table, derived via immunoSEQ multiplex PCR, lists solely in-frame clones and lacks some. Its table records fewer than 30,000 clones. The source material was PBMCs. These receptors all come from a man aged 25 to 40 in good health and CMV-seronegative.

The chain combines TRBV4-3 with TRBJ2-2; 7 nucleotides match TRBD2. This CDR3 has 16 residues. V dropped 1 base and J dropped 7; count of bases not matched to a gene: 9. Germline CDR1 and CDR2: LGHNA and YSLEER. The CDR3 reads CASSQGGGEGDGELFF. The CDR3 coding sequence is TGCGCCAGCAGCCAAGGCGGCGGGGAGGGTGACGGGGAGCTGTTTTTT.

V usage is TRBV19 and J usage is TRBJ2-7; weak D call: TRBD1 (6 bases). The V end was cut by 5 bases, the J end by 2 bases, with 10 bases between. The CDR3 is 13 amino acids. CDR1 LNHDA and CDR2 SQIVND come from the germline V gene (reference sequence). The CDR3 coding sequence is TGTGCCAGTAGTCCCAGGGGTCCCTACGAGCAGTACTTC. Amino acid sequence: CASSPRGPYEQYF.

This sequence joins TRBV6-1 and TRBJ1-2; 8 nucleotides line up with TRBD1. The CDR3 length is 14 residues. V shed 7 bases and J 4 bases; nucleotides not matched to a gene: 8. Germline CDR1 is MNHNS and CDR2 is SASEGT. This CDR3 is CASNSGGAIYGYTF. In DNA, the CDR3 is TGTGCCAGCAATTCAGGGGGCGCGATCTATGGCTACACCTTC.

V and J are TRBV4-2 and TRBJ2-1; unclear D gene. The V gene's germline CDR1 is LGHNA and CDR2 YNFKEQ. CDR3 size: 12 residues. Trimming stripped 0 bases from V and 10 bases from J, with 7 bases between. DNA of the CDR3: TGTGCCAGCAGCCAAGATAGACTGGAGCAGTTCTTC. This translates into CASSQDRLEQFF.

The chain employs TRBV15 and TRBJ1-2; no clear D gene. V was cut by 5 bases and J by 0 bases, with 4 bases left in between. CDR1 LNHNV and CDR2 YYDKDF come from the germline V gene (reference sequence). The CDR3 covers 12 residues. The CDR3 bases are TGTGCCACCAGCTCAGCTAACTATGGCTACACCTTC. Translated: CATSSANYGYTF. The whole variable domain, remainder taken from reference TRBV15 and TRBJ1-2, is DAMVIQNPRYQVTQFGKPVTLSCSQTLNHNVMYWYQQKSSQAPKLLFHYYDKDFNNEADTPDNFQSRRPNTSFCFLDIRSPGLGDTAMYLCATSSANYGYTFGSGTRLTVV.

The chain couples TRBV5-6 to TRBJ1-1; D may be TRBD1 (5 bases). The CDR3 loop spans 13 amino acids. Between the trimmed V and J ends, which lost 3 bases and 2 bases, there was a span of 8 bases. CDR1 is SGHDT and CDR2 is YYEEEE in the germline V gene. CDR3 loop: CASSWGRNTEAFF. The CDR3 bases are TGTGCCAGCAGCTGGGGCCGTAACACTGAAGCTTTCTTT.

This chain joins TRBV7-4 and TRBJ2-7, with TRBD1 matching over 7 bases. V lost 5 bases, J lost 6 bases, and 16 bases stayed unmatched. The CDR3 is 16 residues long. The germline V gene has CDR1 SGHVT and CDR2 SQSDAQ. For the CDR3, the DNA is TGTGCCAGCAGCCACCTCCCTAGACAGGGTCCTAGCGAGCAGTACTTC. It translates to CASSHLPRQGPSEQYF.

The chain recombines TRBV5-1 with TRBJ1-5, with D uncertain. The CDR3 is 14 amino acids. In germline, CDR1 is SGHRS, CDR2 YFSETQ. V gave up 4 bases and J gave up 4 bases, with 12 bases separating them. In DNA form, the CDR3 reads TGCGCCAGCAGCAGAGGAGAGGGTAATCAGCCCCAGCATTTT. Protein product: CASSRGEGNQPQHF.

The chain recombines TRBV30 with TRBJ2-3; 13 bases agree with TRBD2. CDR3 length: 14 residues. In germline, CDR1 is GTSNPN, CDR2 SVGIG (reference sequence). J lost 3 bases, V lost 3 bases, and 0 bases had no gene match. The CDR3 is CAWRLAGGTDTQYF. The CDR3 DNA follows: TGTGCCTGGAGACTAGCGGGGGGGACAGATACGCAGTATTTT.

The CDR3 loop is CASKRWAGELFF. CDR3 nucleotides: TGTGCCAGCAAGAGGTGGGCCGGGGAGCTGTTTTTT. This chain connects TRBV27 to TRBJ2-2; no clear D gene. The V gene lost 7 bases and the J gene lost 6 bases, with 9 bases spanning the gap. This CDR3 spans 12 amino acids. Germline V gene sequence: CDR1 MNHEY, CDR2 SMNVEV (reference sequence).

In DNA form, the CDR3 reads TGTGCCAGCAGTGGAACAGGGACAGCCCGCCGCGAGACCCAGTACTTC. It translates to CASSGTGTARRETQYF. The chain employs TRBV6-1 and TRBJ2-5; 7 nucleotides match TRBD1. The CDR3 length is 16 residues. Germline V gene sequence: CDR1 MNHNS, CDR2 SASEGT. V lost 4 bases and J lost 5; bases outside the gene matches: 13.

The chain recombines TRBV21-1 with TRBJ2-5; TRBD1 is the table's D call, not checked against the DNA. TRBV21-1 is termed a pseudogene. This CDR3 is built from 15 residues. As DNA, the CDR3 is TGTGCCAGCAGCAATGACAGGGGGTTTTCAGAGACCCAGTACTTC. Translation: CASSNDRGFSETQYF.